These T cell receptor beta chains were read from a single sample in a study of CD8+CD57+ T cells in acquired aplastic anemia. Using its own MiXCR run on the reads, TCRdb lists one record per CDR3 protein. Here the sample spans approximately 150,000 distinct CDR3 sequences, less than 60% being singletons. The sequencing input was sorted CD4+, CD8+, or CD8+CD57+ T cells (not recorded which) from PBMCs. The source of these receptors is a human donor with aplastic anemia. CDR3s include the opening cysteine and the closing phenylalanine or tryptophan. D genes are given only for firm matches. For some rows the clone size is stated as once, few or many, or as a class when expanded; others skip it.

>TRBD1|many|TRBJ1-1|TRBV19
CASKGDRNTEAFF
TGTGCCAGTAAGGGGGACAGAAACACTGAAGCTTTCTTT
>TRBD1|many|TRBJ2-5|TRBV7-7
CASSADGQVGETQYF
TGTGCCAGCAGCGCGGACGGACAGGTGGGGGAGACCCAGTACTTC
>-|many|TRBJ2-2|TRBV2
CASSEIQTGELFF
TGTGCCAGCAGTGAAATACAAACCGGGGAGCTGTTTTTT
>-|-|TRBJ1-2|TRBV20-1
CSARDTNYGYTF
TGCAGTGCTAGAGACACTAACTATGGCTACACCTTC
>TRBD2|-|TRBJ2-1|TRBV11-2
CASSWTNSGASGEQFF
TGTGCCAGCAGCTGGACGAACAGCGGGGCATCAGGGGAGCAGTTCTTC
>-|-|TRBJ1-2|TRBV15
CATSRDRAGRPGYTF
TGTGCCACCAGCAGAGATCGGGCAGGGCGACCTGGCTACACCTTC
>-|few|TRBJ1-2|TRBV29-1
CSVSGAKGYTF
TGCAGCGTTTCAGGGGCGAAGGGCTACACCTTC
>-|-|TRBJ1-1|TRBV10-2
CASRSLSGDTEAFF
TGCGCCAGCAGAAGCCTGAGTGGGGACACTGAAGCTTTCTTT
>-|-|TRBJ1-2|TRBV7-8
CASSLGPSNYGYTF
TGTGCCAGCAGCTTAGGCCCGTCTAACTATGGCTACACCTTC
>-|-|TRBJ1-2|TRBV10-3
CAISVGAPPPSRGYGYTF
TGTGCCATCAGTGTGGGTGCCCCGCCCCCCTCCCGGGGCTATGGCTACACCTTC
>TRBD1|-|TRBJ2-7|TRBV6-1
CASSPRTGDNEQYF
TGTGCCAGCAGCCCCAGGACAGGGGACAACGAGCAGTACTTC
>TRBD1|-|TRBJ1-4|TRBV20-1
CSARLQGGGKTVF
TGCAGTGCCCGGTTACAGGGGGGGGGGAAAACTGTTTTT
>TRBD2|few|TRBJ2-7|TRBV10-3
CAISKTSGAYEQYF
TGTGCCATCAGTAAGACTAGCGGGGCCTACGAGCAGTACTTC
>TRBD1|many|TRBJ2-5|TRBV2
CASSRSTGVAETQYF
TGTGCCAGCAGCCGTTCGACAGGGGTTGCGGAGACCCAGTACTTC
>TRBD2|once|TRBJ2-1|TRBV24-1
CATSDPGLDGYNEQFF
TGTGCCACCAGTGATCCCGGACTAGATGGGTACAATGAGCAGTTCTTC
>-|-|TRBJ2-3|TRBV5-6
CASSLSGGVADTQYF
TGTGCCAGCAGCTTGTCGGGCGGGGTAGCAGATACGCAGTATTTT
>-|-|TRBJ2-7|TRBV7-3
CASSLDSGEQYF
TGTGCCAGCAGCCTGGACTCGGGCGAGCAGTACTTC
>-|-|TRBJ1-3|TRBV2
CASNNRDSGNTIYF
TGTGCCAGCAATAACAGGGACTCTGGAAACACCATATATTTT
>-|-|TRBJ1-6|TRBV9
CASSVGGAGDSPLHF
TGTGCCAGCAGCGTAGGTGGGGCTGGGGATTCACCCCTCCACTTT
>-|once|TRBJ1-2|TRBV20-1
CSARANQLNYGYTF
TGCAGTGCTAGAGCCAATCAACTTAACTATGGCTACACCTTC
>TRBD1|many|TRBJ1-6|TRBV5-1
CASSFGGTGNAPLHF
TGCGCCAGCAGCTTCGGCGGGACAGGCAACGCACCCCTCCACTTT
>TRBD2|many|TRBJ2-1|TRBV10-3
CAISELAGVIEQFF
TGTGCCATCAGTGAACTAGCGGGGGTGATTGAGCAGTTCTTC
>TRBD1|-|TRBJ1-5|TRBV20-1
CSAGRTGEVQPQHF
TGCAGTGCTGGAAGGACAGGGGAGGTTCAGCCCCAGCATTTT
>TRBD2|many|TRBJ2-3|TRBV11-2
CASSLILAGGPTDTQYF
TGTGCCAGCAGCTTAATACTAGCGGGGGGACCCACAGATACGCAGTATTTT
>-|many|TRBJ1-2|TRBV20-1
CSASGLEAVSGGGYTF
TGCAGTGCTAGCGGGCTCGAAGCAGTGAGCGGGGGGGGCTACACCTTC
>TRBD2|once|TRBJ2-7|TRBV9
CASSDPGTSGRAGEQYF
TGTGCCAGCAGCGATCCCGGGACTAGCGGGAGGGCCGGAGAGCAGTACTTC
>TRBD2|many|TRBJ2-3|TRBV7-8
CASDRGRRGVRGQYF
TGTGCCAGCGACCGGGGGAGGCGGGGGGTCCGAGGGCAGTATTTT
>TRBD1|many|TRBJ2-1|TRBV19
CASSVDRGREQFF
TGTGCCAGTAGTGTAGACAGGGGGCGCGAGCAGTTCTTC
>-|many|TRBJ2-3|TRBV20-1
CSARALDTDTQYF
TGCAGTGCTAGAGCCCTAGATACAGATACGCAGTATTTT
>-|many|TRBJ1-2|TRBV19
CASTPGTPPNYGYTF
TGTGCCAGTACCCCCGGGACGCCACCCAACTATGGCTACACCTTC
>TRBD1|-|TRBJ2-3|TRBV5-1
CASSGYRGSKDTQYF
TGCGCCAGCAGCGGCTACAGGGGGTCGAAAGATACGCAGTATTTT
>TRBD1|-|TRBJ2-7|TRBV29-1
CSASTGGNSYEQYF
TGCAGCGCTTCTACAGGGGGCAACTCCTACGAGCAGTACTTC
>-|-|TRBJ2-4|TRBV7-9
CASSLPSWLAKNIQYF
TGTGCCAGCAGCCTCCCCTCGTGGTTAGCCAAAAACATTCAGTACTTC
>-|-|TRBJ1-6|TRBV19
CASSSRGGISYNSPLHF
TGTGCCAGTAGTTCCCGAGGGGGGATCAGTTATAATTCACCCCTCCACTTT
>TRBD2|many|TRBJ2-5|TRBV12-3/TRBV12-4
CASSPAAGGRKTQYF
TGTGCCAGCAGTCCAGCGGCGGGGGGGCGAAAGACCCAGTACTTC
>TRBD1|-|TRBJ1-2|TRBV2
CASSDDREWGYTF
TGTGCCAGCAGTGACGACAGGGAGTGGGGCTACACCTTC
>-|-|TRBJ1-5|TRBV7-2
CASSPTAGQPQHF
TGTGCCAGCAGCCCGACCGCCGGTCAGCCCCAGCATTTT
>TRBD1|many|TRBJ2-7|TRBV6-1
CASSARTGEGYEQYF
TGTGCCAGCAGTGCTCGGACAGGGGAGGGCTACGAGCAGTACTTC
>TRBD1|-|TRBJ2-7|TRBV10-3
CAISDRGNEQYF
TGTGCCATCAGCGACAGGGGCAACGAGCAGTACTTC
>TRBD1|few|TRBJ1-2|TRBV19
CASSLGRGHGGYTF
TGTGCCAGTAGTCTCGGCAGGGGGCATGGTGGCTACACCTTC
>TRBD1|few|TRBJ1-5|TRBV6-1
CASHRDRLNSNQPQHF
TGTGCCAGCCACCGGGACAGACTTAATAGCAATCAGCCCCAGCATTTT
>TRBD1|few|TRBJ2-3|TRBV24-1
CATSDLGTGVDTQYF
TGTGCCACCAGTGACCTCGGGACAGGGGTAGATACGCAGTATTTT
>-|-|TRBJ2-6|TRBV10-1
CASSEGGSGADVLTF
TGCGCCAGCAGTGAGGGCGGGTCCGGGGCCGACGTCCTGACTTTC
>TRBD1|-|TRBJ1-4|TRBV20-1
CSASGTGGSNEKLFF
TGCAGTGCCAGCGGGACAGGGGGTTCTAATGAAAAACTGTTTTTT
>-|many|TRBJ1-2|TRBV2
CASSEGGSNYGYTF
TGTGCCAGCAGTGAAGGGGGGTCTAACTATGGCTACACCTTC
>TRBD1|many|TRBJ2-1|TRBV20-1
CSAPGTGRNEQFF
TGCAGTGCCCCCGGGACAGGGAGGAATGAGCAGTTCTTC
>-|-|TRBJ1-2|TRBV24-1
CATRDAQGVYGYTF
TGTGCCACCAGGGATGCACAGGGCGTCTATGGCTACACCTTC
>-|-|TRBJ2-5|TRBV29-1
CSVEGGGGETQYF
TGCAGCGTAGAGGGGGGGGGCGGAGAGACCCAGTACTTC